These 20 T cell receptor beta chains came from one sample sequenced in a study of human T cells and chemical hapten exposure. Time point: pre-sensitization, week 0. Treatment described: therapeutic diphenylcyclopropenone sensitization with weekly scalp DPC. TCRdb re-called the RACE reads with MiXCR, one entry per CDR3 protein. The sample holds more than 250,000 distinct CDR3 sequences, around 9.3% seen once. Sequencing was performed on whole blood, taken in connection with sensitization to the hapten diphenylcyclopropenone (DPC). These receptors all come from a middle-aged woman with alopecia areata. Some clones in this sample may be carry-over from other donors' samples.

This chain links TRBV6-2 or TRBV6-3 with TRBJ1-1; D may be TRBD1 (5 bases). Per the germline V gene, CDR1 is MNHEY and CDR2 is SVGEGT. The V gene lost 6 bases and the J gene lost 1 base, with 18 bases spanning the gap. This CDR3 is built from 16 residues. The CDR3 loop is CASSPLAGLENTEAFF. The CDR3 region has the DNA TGTGCCAGCAGCCCCCTCGCGGGACTGGAGAACACTGAAGCTTTCTTT.

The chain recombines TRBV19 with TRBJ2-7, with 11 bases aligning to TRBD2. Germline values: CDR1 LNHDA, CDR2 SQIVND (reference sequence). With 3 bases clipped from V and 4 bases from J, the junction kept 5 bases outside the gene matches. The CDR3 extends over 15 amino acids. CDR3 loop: CASSIETSGSYEQYF. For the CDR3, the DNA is TGTGCCAGTAGTATTGAAACTAGCGGGAGTTACGAGCAGTACTTC.

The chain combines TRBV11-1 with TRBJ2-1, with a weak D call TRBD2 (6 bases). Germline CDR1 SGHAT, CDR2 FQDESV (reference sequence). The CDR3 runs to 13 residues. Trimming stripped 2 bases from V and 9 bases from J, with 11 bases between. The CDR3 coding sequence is TGTGCCAGCAGCTTAATAATGGGAGGTGAGCAGTTCTTC. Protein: CASSLIMGGEQFF. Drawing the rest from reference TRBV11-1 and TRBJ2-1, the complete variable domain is EAEVAQSPRYKITEKSQAVAFWCDPISGHATLYWYRQILGQGPELLVQFQDESVVDDSQLPKDRFSAERLKGVDSTLKIQPAELGDSAMYLCASSLIMGGEQFFGPGTRLTVL.

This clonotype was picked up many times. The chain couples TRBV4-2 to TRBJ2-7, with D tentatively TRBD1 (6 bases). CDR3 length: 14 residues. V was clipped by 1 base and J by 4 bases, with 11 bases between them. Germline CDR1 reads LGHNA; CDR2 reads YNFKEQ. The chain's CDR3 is CASSQGTGRYEQYF. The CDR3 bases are TGTGCCAGCAGCCAAGGAACAGGGAGATACGAGCAGTACTTC.

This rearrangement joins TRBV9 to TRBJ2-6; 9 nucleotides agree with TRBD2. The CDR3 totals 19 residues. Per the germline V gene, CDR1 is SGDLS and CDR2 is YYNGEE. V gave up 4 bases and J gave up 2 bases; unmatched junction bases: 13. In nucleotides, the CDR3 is TGTGCCAGCAGCCCAGGTGAGGGCGGGAGGGAAACTGGGGCCAACGTCCTGACTTTC. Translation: CASSPGEGGRETGANVLTF.

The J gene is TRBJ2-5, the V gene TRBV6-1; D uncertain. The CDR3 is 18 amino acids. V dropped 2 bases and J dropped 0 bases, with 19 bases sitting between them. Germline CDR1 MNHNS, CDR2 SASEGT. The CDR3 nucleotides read TGTGCCAGCAGTGAACAATTTCCCTGGGGTGTAGACCAAGAGACCCAGTACTTC. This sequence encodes CASSEQFPWGVDQETQYF.

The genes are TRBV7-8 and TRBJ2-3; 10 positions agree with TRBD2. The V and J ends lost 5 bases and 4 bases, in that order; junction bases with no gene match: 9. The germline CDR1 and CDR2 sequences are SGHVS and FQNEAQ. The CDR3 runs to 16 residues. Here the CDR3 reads CASSPSAGGVPDTQYF. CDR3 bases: TGTGCCAGCAGCCCTTCAGCGGGAGGGGTACCAGATACGCAGTATTTT.

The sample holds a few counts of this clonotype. The CDR3 coding sequence is TGCAGTGTCACGACTAGCGGCTACGAGCAGTACTTC. Translation: CSVTTSGYEQYF. This chain links TRBV20-1 with TRBJ2-7, with TRBD2 matching 9 bases. V was pared by 7 bases and J by 3 bases, with 4 bases of the junction left unmatched. Germline lookup yields CDR1 DFQATT and CDR2 SNEGSKA (reference sequence). The CDR3 has 12 residues.

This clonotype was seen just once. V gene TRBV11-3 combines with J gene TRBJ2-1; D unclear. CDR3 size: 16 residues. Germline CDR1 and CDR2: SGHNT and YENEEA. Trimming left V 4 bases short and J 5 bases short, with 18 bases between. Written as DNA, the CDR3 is TGTGCCAGCAGCTCCGGTCGGCAGGAACTTAACAATGAGCAGTTCTTC. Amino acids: CASSSGRQELNNEQFF.

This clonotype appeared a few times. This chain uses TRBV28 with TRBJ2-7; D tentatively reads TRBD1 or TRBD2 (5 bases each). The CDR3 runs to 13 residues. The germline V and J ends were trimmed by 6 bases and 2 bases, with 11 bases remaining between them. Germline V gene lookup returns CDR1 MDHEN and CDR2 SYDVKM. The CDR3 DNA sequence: TGTGCCAGCAGCGGGACGGTAACCTACGAGCAGTACTTC. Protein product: CASSGTVTYEQYF. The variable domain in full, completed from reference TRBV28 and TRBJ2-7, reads DVKVTQSSRYLVKRTGEKVFLECVQDMDHENMFWYRQDPGLGLRLIYFSYDVKMKEKGDIPEGYSVSREKKERFSLILESASTNQTSMYLCASSGTVTYEQYFGPGTRLTVT.

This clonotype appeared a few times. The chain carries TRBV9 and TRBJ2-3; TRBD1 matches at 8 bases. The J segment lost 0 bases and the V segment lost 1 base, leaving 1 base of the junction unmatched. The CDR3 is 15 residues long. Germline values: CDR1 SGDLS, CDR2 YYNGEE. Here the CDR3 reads CASSVQGASTDTQYF. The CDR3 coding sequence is TGTGCCAGCAGCGTACAGGGGGCTAGCACAGATACGCAGTATTTT.

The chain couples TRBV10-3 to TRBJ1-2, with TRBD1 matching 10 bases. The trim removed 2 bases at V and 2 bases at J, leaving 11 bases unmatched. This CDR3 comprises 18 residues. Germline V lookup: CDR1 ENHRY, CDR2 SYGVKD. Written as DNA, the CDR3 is TGTGCCATCAGTGAGGGTAACAACTGGGGACAGGGGAACTATGGCTACACCTTC. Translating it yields CAISEGNNWGQGNYGYTF.

CDR3 amino acids: CASSIGGRAETQYF. Written as DNA, the CDR3 is TGTGCCAGTAGTATCGGTGGGAGGGCGGAGACCCAGTACTTC. The V call is TRBV19, the J call TRBJ2-5; TRBD2 matches at 7 bases. In germline, CDR1 is LNHDA, CDR2 SQIVND (reference sequence). The CDR3 has 14 residues. V lost 3 bases, J lost 5 bases, and 6 bases stayed unmatched.

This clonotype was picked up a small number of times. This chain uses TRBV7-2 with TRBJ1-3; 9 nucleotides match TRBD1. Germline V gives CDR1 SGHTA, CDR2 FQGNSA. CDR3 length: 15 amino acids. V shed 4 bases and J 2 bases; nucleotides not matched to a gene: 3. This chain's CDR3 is CASSSHRGPGNTIYF. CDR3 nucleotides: TGTGCCAGCAGCTCCCACAGGGGGCCTGGAAACACCATATATTTT.

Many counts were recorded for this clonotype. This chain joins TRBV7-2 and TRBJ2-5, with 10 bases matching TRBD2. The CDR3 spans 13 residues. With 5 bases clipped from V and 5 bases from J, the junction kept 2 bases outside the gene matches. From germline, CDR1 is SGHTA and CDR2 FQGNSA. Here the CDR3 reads CASSLTSGETQYF. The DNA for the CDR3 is TGTGCCAGCAGCCTGACTAGCGGGGAGACCCAGTACTTC.

The CDR3 reads CASSLRQGVQYF. The DNA of the CDR3 is TGTGCCAGCAGCTTACGGCAGGGTGTGCAGTACTTC. The rearrangement links TRBV7-9 to TRBJ2-7, with D possibly TRBD1 on 5 matching bases. CDR3 length equals 12 residues. CDR1 and CDR2 (germline): SEHNR, FQNEAQ (reference sequence). Trimming pared 2 bases from V and 9 bases from J, leaving 11 bases between.

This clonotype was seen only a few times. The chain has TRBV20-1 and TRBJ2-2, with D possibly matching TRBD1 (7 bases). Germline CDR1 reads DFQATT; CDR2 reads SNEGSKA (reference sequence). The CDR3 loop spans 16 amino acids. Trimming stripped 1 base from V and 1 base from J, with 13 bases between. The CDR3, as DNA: TGCAGTGCTAGAGGACAGGGACTGTGGAACACCGGGGAGCTGTTTTTT. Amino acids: CSARGQGLWNTGELFF.

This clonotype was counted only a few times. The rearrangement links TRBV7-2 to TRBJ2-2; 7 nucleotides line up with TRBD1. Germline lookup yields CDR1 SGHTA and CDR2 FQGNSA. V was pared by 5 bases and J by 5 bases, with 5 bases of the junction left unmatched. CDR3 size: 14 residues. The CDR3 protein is CASSPRTGTGELFF. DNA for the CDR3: TGTGCCAGCAGCCCCCGGACAGGTACCGGGGAGCTGTTTTTT.

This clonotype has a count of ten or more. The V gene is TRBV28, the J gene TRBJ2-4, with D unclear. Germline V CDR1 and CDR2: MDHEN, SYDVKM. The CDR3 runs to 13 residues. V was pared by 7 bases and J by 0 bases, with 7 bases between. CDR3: CASNPLAKNIQYF. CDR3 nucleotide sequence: TGTGCCAGCAACCCGTTAGCCAAAAACATTCAGTACTTC.

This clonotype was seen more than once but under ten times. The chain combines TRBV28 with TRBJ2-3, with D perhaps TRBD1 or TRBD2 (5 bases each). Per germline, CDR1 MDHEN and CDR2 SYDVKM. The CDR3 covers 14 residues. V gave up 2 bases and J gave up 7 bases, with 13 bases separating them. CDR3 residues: CASSLGTDPNTQYF. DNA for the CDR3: TGTGCCAGCAGTTTAGGGACGGACCCTAATACGCAGTATTTT. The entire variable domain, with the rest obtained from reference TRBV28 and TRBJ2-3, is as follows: DVKVTQSSRYLVKRTGEKVFLECVQDMDHENMFWYRQDPGLGLRLIYFSYDVKMKEKGDIPEGYSVSREKKERFSLILESASTNQTSMYLCASSLGTDPNTQYFGPGTRLTVL.